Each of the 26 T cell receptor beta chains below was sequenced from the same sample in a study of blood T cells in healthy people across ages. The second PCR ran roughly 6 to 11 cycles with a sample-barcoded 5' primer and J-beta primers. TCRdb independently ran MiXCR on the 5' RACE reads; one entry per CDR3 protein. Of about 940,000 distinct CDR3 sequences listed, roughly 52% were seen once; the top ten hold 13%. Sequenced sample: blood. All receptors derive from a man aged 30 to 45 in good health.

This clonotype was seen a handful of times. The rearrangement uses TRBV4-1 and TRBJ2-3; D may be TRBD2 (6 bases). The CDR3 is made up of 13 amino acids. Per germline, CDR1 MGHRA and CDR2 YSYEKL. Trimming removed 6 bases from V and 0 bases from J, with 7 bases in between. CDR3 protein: CASRLASTDTQYF. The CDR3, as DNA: TGCGCCAGCAGGCTAGCGAGCACAGATACGCAGTATTTT.

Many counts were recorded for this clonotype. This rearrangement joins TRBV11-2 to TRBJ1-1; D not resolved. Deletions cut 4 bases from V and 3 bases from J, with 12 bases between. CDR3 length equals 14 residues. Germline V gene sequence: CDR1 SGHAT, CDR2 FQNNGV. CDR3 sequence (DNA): TGTGCCAGCAGCTACCGCGACGAGTACACTGAAGCTTTCTTT. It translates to CASSYRDEYTEAFF.

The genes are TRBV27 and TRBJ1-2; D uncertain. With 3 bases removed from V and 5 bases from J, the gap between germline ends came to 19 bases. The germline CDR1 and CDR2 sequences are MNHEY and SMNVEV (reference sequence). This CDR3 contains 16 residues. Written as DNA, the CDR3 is TGTGCCAGCAGTTTTAGCCCCCAACCCAGAGGTTATGGCTACACCTTC. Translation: CASSFSPQPRGYGYTF.

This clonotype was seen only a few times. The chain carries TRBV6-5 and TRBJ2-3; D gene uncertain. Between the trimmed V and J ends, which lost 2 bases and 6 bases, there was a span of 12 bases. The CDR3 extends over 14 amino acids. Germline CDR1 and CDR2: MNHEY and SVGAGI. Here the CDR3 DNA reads TGTGCCAGCAGTTACGATCGAGATTCGGATACGCAGTATTTT. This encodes CASSYDRDSDTQYF.

The CDR3 coding sequence is TGTGCCAGCAGCTGGACTAGCACGCAGTTCTTC. It specifies CASSWTSTQFF. This rearrangement joins TRBV2 to TRBJ2-1; 8 bases are shared with TRBD2. Germline V gene data show CDR1 as SNHLY and CDR2 as FYNNEI. V shed 6 bases, J shed 12 bases, and the junction held 4 bases outside the gene matches. The CDR3 loop spans 11 amino acids.

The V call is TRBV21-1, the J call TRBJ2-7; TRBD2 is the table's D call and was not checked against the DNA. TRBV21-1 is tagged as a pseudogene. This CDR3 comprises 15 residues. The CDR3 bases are TGTGCCACCAGGGGCGGACTAGCGGGAGAATACGAGCAGTACTTC. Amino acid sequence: CATRGGLAGEYEQYF.

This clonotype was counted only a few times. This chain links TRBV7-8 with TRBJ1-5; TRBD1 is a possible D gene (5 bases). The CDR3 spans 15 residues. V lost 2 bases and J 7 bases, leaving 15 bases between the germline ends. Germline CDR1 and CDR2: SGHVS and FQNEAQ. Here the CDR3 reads CASSLRRQGGQPQHF. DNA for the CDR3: TGTGCCAGCAGCTTAAGGCGGCAGGGAGGGCAGCCCCAGCATTTT.

The CDR3 DNA reads as TGTGCCAGCAGTTACCCCAACCGCTATGGCTACACCTTC. Protein sequence: CASSYPNRYGYTF. This sequence joins TRBV6-2 or TRBV6-3 and TRBJ1-2; D is unresolved. Trimming removed 2 bases from V and 4 bases from J, with 8 bases in between. CDR1 is MNHEY, CDR2 SVGEGT, per germline. The CDR3 length is 13 residues.

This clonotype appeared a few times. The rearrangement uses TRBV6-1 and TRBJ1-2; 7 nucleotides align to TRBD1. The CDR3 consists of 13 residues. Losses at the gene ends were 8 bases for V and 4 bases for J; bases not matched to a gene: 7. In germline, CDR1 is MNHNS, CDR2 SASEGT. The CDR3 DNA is TGTGCCAGCTGGGACAGCCTGGGCTATGGCTACACCTTC. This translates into CASWDSLGYGYTF.

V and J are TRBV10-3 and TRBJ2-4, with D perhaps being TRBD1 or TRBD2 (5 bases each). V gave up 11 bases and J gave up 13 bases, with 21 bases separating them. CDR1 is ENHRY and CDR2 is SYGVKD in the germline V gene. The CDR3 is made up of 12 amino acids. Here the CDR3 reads CAVGGTYNEQYF. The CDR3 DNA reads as TGTGCCGTTGGGGGTACCTACAATGAGCAGTACTTC.

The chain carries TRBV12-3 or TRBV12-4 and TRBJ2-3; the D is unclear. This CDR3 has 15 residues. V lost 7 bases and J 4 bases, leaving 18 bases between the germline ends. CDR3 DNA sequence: TGTGCCAGCAACCCACAGAGACGTCTAGCAGATACGCAGTATTTT. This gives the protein CASNPQRRLADTQYF.

This chain's CDR3 is CSVGAGVNEQFF. CDR3 nucleotide sequence: TGCAGCGTCGGTGCTGGGGTCAATGAGCAGTTCTTC. This chain connects TRBV29-1 to TRBJ2-1; D ambiguous. CDR1 and CDR2 from the germline V gene are SQVTM and ANQGSEA. Trimming stripped 6 bases from V and 6 bases from J, with 12 bases between. The CDR3 totals 12 residues.

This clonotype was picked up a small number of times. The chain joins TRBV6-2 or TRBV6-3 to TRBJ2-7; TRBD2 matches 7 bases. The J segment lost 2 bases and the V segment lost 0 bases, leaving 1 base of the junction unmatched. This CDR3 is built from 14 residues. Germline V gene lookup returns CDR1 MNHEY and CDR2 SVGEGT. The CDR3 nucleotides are TGTGCCAGCAGTTACTCGGCGGGGGCCTACGAGCAGTACTTC. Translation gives CASSYSAGAYEQYF.

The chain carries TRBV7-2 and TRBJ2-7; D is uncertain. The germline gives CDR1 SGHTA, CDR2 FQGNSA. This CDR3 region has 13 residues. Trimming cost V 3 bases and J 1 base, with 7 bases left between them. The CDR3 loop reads CASSFFRSYEQYF. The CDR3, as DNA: TGTGCCAGCAGCTTCTTTCGGTCCTACGAGCAGTACTTC.

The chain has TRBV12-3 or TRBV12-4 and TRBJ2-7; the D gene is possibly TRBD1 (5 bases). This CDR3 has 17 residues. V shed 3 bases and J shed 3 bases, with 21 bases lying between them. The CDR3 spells CASSLRQTVNVFYEQYF. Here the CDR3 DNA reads TGTGCCAGCAGTTTGAGACAGACTGTTAACGTCTTCTACGAGCAGTACTTC.

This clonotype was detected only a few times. The CDR3 bases are TGCAGTGCTAGAGTTAGCGGGGGCACAGATACGCAGTATTTT. As protein: CSARVSGGTDTQYF. The chain is built from TRBV20-1 and TRBJ2-3, with 8 bases lining up with TRBD2. Germline-derived CDR1 and CDR2 are DFQATT and SNEGSKA (reference sequence). The CDR3 is made up of 14 amino acids. V lost 1 base and J lost 1; bases outside the gene matches: 1.

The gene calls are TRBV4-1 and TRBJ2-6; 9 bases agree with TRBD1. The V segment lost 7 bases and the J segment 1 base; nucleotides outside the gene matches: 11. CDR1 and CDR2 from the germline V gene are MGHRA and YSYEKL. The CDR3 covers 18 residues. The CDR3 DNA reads TGCGCCAGCAAGAAGGTGGGACAGGGAAGTTCTGGGGCCAACGTCCTGACTTTC. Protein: CASKKVGQGSSGANVLTF.

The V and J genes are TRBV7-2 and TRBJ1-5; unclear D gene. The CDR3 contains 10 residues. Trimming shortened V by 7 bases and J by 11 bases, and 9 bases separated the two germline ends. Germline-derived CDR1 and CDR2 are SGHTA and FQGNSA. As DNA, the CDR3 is TGTGCCAGCAAAGGCGTCGCCCAGCATTTT. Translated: CASKGVAQHF.

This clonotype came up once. The CDR3 here is CSDLREGGTDTQYF. The CDR3 DNA reads as TGCAGTGACCTCCGCGAGGGGGGCACAGATACGCAGTATTTT. The chain employs TRBV20-1 and TRBJ2-3; maybe TRBD1 (6 bases). This CDR3 region has 14 residues. V was cut by 7 bases and J by 1 base, with 15 bases left in between. Germline CDR1 and CDR2: DFQATT and SNEGSKA (reference sequence).

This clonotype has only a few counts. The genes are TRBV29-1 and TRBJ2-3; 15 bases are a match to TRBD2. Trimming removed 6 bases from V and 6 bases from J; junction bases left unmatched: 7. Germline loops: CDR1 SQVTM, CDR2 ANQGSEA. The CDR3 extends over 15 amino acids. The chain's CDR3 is CSVLGTSGGTDTQYF. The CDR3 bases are TGCAGCGTCCTAGGGACTAGCGGGGGGACGGATACGCAGTATTTT.

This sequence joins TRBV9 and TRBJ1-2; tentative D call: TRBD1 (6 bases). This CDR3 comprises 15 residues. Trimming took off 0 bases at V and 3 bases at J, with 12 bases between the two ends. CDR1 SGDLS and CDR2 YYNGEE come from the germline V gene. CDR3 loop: CASSVGPGADYGYTF. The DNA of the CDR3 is TGTGCCAGCAGCGTAGGGCCGGGGGCTGACTATGGCTACACCTTC.

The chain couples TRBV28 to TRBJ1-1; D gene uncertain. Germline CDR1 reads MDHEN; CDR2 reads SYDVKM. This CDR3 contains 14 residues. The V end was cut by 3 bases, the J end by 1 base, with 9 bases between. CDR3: CASSFDPRNTEAFF. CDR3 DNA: TGTGCCAGCAGTTTCGATCCCAGGAACACTGAAGCTTTCTTT.

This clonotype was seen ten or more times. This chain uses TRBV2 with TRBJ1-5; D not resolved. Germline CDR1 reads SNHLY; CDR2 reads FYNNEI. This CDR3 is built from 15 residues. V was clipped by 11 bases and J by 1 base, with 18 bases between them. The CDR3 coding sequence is TGTGCCTCCCTACCTGGGGATGGGAGCAATCAGCCCCAGCATTTT. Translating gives CASLPGDGSNQPQHF. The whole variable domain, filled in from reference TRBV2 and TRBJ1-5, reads EPEVTQTPSHQVTQMGQEVILRCVPISNHLYFYWYRQILGQKVEFLVSFYNNEISEKSEIFDDQFSVERPDGSNFTLKIRSTKLEDSAMYFCASLPGDGSNQPQHFGDGTRLSIL.

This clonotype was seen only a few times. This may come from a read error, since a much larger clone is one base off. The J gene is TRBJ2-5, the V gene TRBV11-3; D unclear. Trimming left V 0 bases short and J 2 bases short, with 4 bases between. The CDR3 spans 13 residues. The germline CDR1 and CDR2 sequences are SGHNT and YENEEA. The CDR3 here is CASSLDWQETQYF. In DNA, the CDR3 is TGTGCCAGCAGCTTAGACTGGCAAGAGACCCAGTACTTC.

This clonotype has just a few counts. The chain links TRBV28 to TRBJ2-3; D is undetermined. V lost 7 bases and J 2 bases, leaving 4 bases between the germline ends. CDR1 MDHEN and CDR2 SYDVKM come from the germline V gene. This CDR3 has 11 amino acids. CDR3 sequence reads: CASTHTDTQYF. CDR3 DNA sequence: TGTGCCAGCACCCACACAGATACGCAGTATTTT.

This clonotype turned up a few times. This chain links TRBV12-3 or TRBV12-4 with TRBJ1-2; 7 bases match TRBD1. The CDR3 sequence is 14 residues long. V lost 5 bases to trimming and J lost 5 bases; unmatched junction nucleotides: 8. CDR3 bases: TGTGCCAGCAGTACCAACAGGGGATTATATGGCTACACCTTC. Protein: CASSTNRGLYGYTF.